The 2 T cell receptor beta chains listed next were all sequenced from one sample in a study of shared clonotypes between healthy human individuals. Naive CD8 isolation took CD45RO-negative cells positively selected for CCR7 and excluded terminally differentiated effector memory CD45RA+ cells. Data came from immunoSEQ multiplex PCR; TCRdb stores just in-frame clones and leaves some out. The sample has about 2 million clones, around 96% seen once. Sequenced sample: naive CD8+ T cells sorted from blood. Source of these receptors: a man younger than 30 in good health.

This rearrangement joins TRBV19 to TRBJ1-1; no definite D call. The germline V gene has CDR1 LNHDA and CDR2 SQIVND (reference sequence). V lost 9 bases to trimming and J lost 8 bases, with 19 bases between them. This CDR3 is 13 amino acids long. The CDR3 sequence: CASLSRLLKEAFF. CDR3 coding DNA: TGTGCCAGCCTATCCCGCCTCCTCAAAGAAGCTTTCTTT.

CDR3 residues: CASCICRDILYEQYF. In nucleotides, the CDR3 is TGTGCCAGCTGCATCTGCCGGGACATCCTCTACGAGCAGTACTTC. The chain has TRBV2 and TRBJ2-7, with a possible D match to TRBD1 (6 bases). The CDR3 length is 15 residues. Germline V gene lookup returns CDR1 SNHLY and CDR2 FYNNEI. Trimming left V 8 bases short and J 3 bases short, with 20 bases between.